The rows below give T cell receptor beta chains drawn from one sample of a study of T-cell reconstitution after alpha-beta-depleted transplantation in children. TCRdb redid the calling of the PCR reads with MiXCR, one entry per CDR3 protein. The sample records around 530,000 distinct CDR3 sequences, approximately 30% being singletons. Sequencing used PBMCs from the stem cell graft donor, obtained from the stem cell graft. All receptors derive from a human donor who donated a stem cell graft to a child with aplastic anemia. Both conserved end residues are part of each CDR3. D genes are given only for firm matches. A clone size is listed for some rows: how often the clone was seen (once, few, many), or a class if it is expanded.

>few|-|16|TRBV5-1|TRBJ1-1
CASSPRESGGNTEAFF
TGCGCCAGCAGTCCCCGGGAAAGTGGTGGGAACACTGAAGCTTTCTTT
>few|-|12|TRBV28|TRBJ1-1
CASQGTNTEAFF
TGTGCCAGCCAGGGGACGAACACTGAAGCTTTCTTT
>-|TRBD2|17|TRBV30|TRBJ2-2
CAWSVSRTRGNTGELFF
TGTGCCTGGAGTGTGTCTCGGACTAGGGGGAACACCGGGGAGCTGTTTTTT
>few|-|16|TRBV7-2|TRBJ2-2
CASSLTVASYTGELFF
TGTGCCAGCAGCTTAACCGTCGCCAGCTACACCGGGGAGCTGTTTTTT
>-|-|11|TRBV20-1|TRBJ2-7
CSAPGHREQYF
TGCAGTGCCCCCGGCCACCGTGAGCAGTACTTC
>few|TRBD1|17|TRBV6-5|TRBJ2-1
CASSNPYRDRGYNEQFF
TGTGCCAGCAGTAACCCCTACCGGGACAGGGGGTACAATGAGCAGTTCTTC
>once|-|16|TRBV18|TRBJ1-1
CASSPTRVGLNTEAFF
TGTGCCAGCTCACCAACCCGAGTAGGTCTCAACACTGAAGCTTTCTTT
>few|-|13|TRBV6-1|TRBJ1-2
CASETGSEDGYTF
TGTGCCAGCGAAACAGGCTCCGAGGACGGCTACACCTTC
>few|-|13|TRBV7-9|TRBJ2-7
CASSLVRPDEQYF
TGTGCCAGCAGCTTAGTGCGGCCCGACGAGCAGTACTTC
>few|-|13|TRBV6-5|TRBJ1-1
CASSNRINTEAFF
TGTGCCAGCAGTAACAGGATTAACACTGAAGCTTTCTTT
>-|-|13|TRBV6-4|TRBJ2-1
CASSRSSSAEQFF
TGTGCCAGCAGCCGAAGCTCTAGCGCTGAGCAGTTCTTC
>-|-|14|TRBV18|TRBJ2-2
CASSPLTNTGELFF
TGTGCCAGCTCACCCCTTACGAACACCGGGGAGCTGTTTTTT
>-|-|12|TRBV7-2|TRBJ2-5
CASSRRQETQYF
TGTGCCAGCAGCCGAAGGCAAGAGACCCAGTACTTC
>-|-|15|TRBV7-2|TRBJ1-1
CASSLDQGWDTEAFF
TGTGCCAGCAGCTTAGATCAGGGGTGGGACACTGAAGCTTTCTTT
>-|-|16|TRBV5-1|TRBJ1-1
CASSLGAGSPNTEAFF
TGCGCCAGCAGCTTGGGGGCCGGATCCCCAAACACTGAAGCTTTCTTT
>-|TRBD2|14|TRBV5-1|TRBJ2-5
CASSAAGAQETQYF
TGCGCCAGCAGCGCAGCGGGGGCCCAAGAGACCCAGTACTTC
>-|TRBD2|17|TRBV15|TRBJ2-1
CATSRGLAGVGGNDQFF
TGTGCCACCAGCAGAGGACTAGCGGGAGTGGGGGGGAATGACCAGTTCTTC
>-|-|16|TRBV10-1|TRBJ2-1
CASSWTLRPSYNEQFF
TGCGCCAGCAGCTGGACCCTCCGCCCATCCTACAATGAGCAGTTCTTC
>-|-|16|TRBV6-2/TRBV6-3|TRBJ1-2
CASSYSPTTPYYGYTF
TGTGCCAGCAGTTACTCACCGACGACACCTTACTATGGCTACACCTTC
>-|-|16|TRBV5-5|TRBJ2-3
CASSTLSGWGTDTQYF
TGTGCCAGCAGCACACTAAGCGGGTGGGGCACAGATACGCAGTATTTT
>once|TRBD1|18|TRBV24-1|TRBJ2-1
CATSDSTADRNSYNEQFF
TGTGCCACCAGTGATTCCACGGCGGACAGGAATTCCTACAATGAGCAGTTCTTC
>-|-|12|TRBV6-7|TRBJ2-3
CASSYNQDTQYF
TGTGCCAGCAGTTACAATCAAGATACGCAGTATTTT
>-|TRBD2|14|TRBV20-1|TRBJ2-1
CSPRTSGRNNEQFF
TGCAGTCCGCGGACTAGCGGGAGAAACAATGAGCAGTTCTTC
>-|TRBD2|18|TRBV11-1|TRBJ2-1
CASSSTSGRAITYNEQFF
TGTGCCAGCAGCTCTACTAGCGGGAGGGCCATCACCTACAATGAGCAGTTCTTC
>few|TRBD1|15|TRBV20-1|TRBJ2-7
CSARAPRTGAYEQYF
TGCAGTGCTAGAGCCCCGAGGACAGGGGCCTACGAGCAGTACTTC
>few|TRBD1|17|TRBV5-6|TRBJ2-5
CASSRPSGTGKQETQYF
TGTGCCAGCAGCCGACCATCCGGGACAGGGAAGCAAGAGACCCAGTACTTC
>-|-|13|TRBV7-9|TRBJ2-4
CASSLSEINIQYF
TGTGCCAGCAGCCTCAGCGAGATAAACATTCAGTACTTC
>few|-|13|TRBV28|TRBJ2-7
CATEWGRAGEQYF
TGTGCCACGGAGTGGGGAAGGGCGGGCGAGCAGTACTTC
>once|-|12|TRBV15|TRBJ1-4
CATSRGEEKLFF
TGTGCCACCAGCAGAGGGGAGGAAAAACTGTTTTTT
>few|TRBD1|16|TRBV5-8|TRBJ1-2
CASSLGTGFADYGYTF
TGTGCCAGCAGCTTGGGGACAGGTTTTGCTGACTATGGCTACACCTTC
>many|TRBD2|15|TRBV20-1|TRBJ2-1
CSAPSLADYYNEQFF
TGCAGTGCCCCTTCACTAGCGGATTACTACAATGAGCAGTTCTTC
>-|TRBD2|15|TRBV10-3|TRBJ2-4
CAISDFKAGGNIQYF
TGTGCCATCAGTGACTTCAAGGCGGGGGGGAACATTCAGTACTTC
>once|-|17|TRBV9|TRBJ1-2
CASSSTGTRTLRDGYTF
TGTGCCAGCAGCTCCACCGGGACACGGACCTTGAGAGATGGCTACACCTTC
>-|-|14|TRBV28|TRBJ2-7
CASSLPLTWGEQYF
TGTGCCAGCAGCCTACCGCTCACGTGGGGCGAGCAGTACTTC
>few|TRBD2|16|TRBV5-6|TRBJ2-3
CASSLTGAGVTDTQYF
TGTGCCAGCAGCTTGACCGGCGCGGGAGTCACAGATACGCAGTATTTT
>-|-|12|TRBV18|TRBJ2-5
CASSVYQETQYF
TGTGCCAGCTCAGTGTACCAAGAGACCCAGTACTTC
>-|-|18|TRBV9|TRBJ1-6
CASSVGGALSSYNSPLHF
TGTGCCAGCAGCGTAGGAGGGGCGTTGAGCTCCTATAATTCACCCCTCCACTTT
>-|-|12|TRBV29-1|TRBJ1-1
CSVAGKGTRAFF
TGCAGCGTTGCGGGCAAGGGTACCAGGGCTTTCTTT
>-|TRBD1|15|TRBV20-1|TRBJ2-2
CSAARRDRVDGELFF
TGCAGTGCTGCCCGCCGGGACAGGGTGGACGGGGAGCTGTTTTTT
>few|-|16|TRBV20-1|TRBJ2-3
CSASPIRRLGTDTQYF
TGCAGTGCGAGCCCCATTAGGCGCCTAGGCACAGATACGCAGTATTTT
>-|-|18|TRBV20-1|TRBJ1-1
CSARDLIRGGKMNTEAFF
TGCAGTGCTAGAGATCTCATACGGGGAGGGAAAATGAACACTGAAGCTTTCTTT
>-|TRBD1|16|TRBV6-2/TRBV6-3|TRBJ1-2
CASSPTGTGDLSGYTF
TGTGCCAGCAGCCCTACCGGGACAGGGGATCTTTCGGGCTACACCTTC
>few|TRBD1|14|TRBV5-1|TRBJ1-2
CASSYQTGNYGYTF
TGCGCCAGCAGCTACCAGACAGGGAACTATGGCTACACCTTC
>-|-|14|TRBV3-1|TRBJ1-1
CASSPKRGNTEAFF
TGTGCCAGCAGCCCCAAGAGGGGAAACACTGAAGCTTTCTTT
>many|-|12|TRBV29-1|TRBJ2-1
CSVAGRRDEQFF
TGCAGCGTTGCGGGCAGGCGGGATGAGCAGTTCTTC
>-|-|13|TRBV3-1|TRBJ2-5
CASTKRGQETQYF
TGTGCCAGCACTAAGAGGGGGCAAGAGACCCAGTACTTC
>-|-|12|TRBV6-1|TRBJ1-2
CASNDFTRGYTF
TGTGCCAGCAATGACTTCACCCGGGGCTACACCTTC
>-|-|15|TRBV7-2|TRBJ2-2
CASSRDWSNTGELFF
TGTGCCAGCAGCCGGGACTGGAGTAACACCGGGGAGCTGTTTTTT
>few|-|14|TRBV7-6|TRBJ1-2
CASSQLSTGSGYTF
TGTGCCAGCAGCCAACTATCAACAGGGAGTGGCTACACCTTC
>few|-|14|TRBV19|TRBJ2-3
CASSSGPSTDTQYF
TGTGCCAGTAGTTCCGGACCAAGCACAGATACGCAGTATTTT